This T cell receptor (beta chain) was captured by sequencing in a study of blood T cell repertoires in COVID-19. In the authors' workflow: Using reference gene primer amplification, nucleated cell counts were estimated. Sequenced by immunoSEQ multiplex PCR; TCRdb stores in-frame clones only, minus some. That table supplies the V and J calls and clone size; D and trimming were determined from the DNA. This table has tens of thousands of clones, roughly 90% appearing once. CDR1 MNHNY and CDR2 SVGAGI come from the germline V gene (reference sequence). The V and J ends lost 3 bases and 5 bases, in that order; junction bases with no gene match: 3. The CDR3 is 13 amino acids.

Source material: peripheral blood. The chain is built from TRBV6-6 and TRBJ2-5; 7 bases are a match to TRBD1. The clonotype originates from a man in his fifties with COVID-19, enrolled during active disease. Here the CDR3 reads CASSYGTVETQYF. In DNA, the CDR3 is TGTGCCAGCAGTTATGGGACAGTGGAGACCCAGTACTTC.